This TCR beta chain appears in the sequencing data of a study of blood T cells in healthy people across ages. Researchers report isolating at least 6.5 million PBMCs per sample. The authors ran a second PCR of about 6 to 11 cycles using a sample-barcoded 5' primer and a J-beta primer mix. TCRdb passed the 5' RACE reads through MiXCR, listing each CDR3 protein once. The data show around 600,000 distinct CDR3 sequences, roughly 48% seen once. Germline V gene sequence: CDR1 ENHRY, CDR2 SYGVKD. This CDR3 spans 13 amino acids. Between the trimmed V and J ends, which lost 4 bases and 5 bases, there was a span of 12 bases.

The specimen sequenced was blood. The receptor was derived from a man older than 75 in good health. This chain connects TRBV10-3 to TRBJ2-7; TRBD1 or TRBD2 may be the D gene (5 bases each). The CDR3 loop reads CAISGGPRDEQYF. The CDR3 region has the DNA TGTGCCATCAGTGGGGGACCCCGGGACGAGCAGTACTTC.